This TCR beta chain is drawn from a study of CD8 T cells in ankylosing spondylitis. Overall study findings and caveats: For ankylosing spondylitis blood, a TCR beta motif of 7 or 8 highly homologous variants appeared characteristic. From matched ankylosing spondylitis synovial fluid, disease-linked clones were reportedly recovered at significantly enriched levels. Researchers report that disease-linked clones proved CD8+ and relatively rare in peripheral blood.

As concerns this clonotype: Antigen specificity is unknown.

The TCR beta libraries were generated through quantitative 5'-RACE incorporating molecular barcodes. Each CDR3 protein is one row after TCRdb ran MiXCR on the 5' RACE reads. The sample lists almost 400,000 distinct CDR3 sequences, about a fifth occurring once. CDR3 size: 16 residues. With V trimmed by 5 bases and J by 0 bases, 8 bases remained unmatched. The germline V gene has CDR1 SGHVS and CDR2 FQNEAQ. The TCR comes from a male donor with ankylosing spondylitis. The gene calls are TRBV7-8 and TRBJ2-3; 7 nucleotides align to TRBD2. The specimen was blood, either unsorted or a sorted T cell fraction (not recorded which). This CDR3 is CASSALTSVSTDTQYF. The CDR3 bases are TGTGCCAGCAGCGCCCTAACTAGCGTTAGCACAGATACGCAGTATTTT.